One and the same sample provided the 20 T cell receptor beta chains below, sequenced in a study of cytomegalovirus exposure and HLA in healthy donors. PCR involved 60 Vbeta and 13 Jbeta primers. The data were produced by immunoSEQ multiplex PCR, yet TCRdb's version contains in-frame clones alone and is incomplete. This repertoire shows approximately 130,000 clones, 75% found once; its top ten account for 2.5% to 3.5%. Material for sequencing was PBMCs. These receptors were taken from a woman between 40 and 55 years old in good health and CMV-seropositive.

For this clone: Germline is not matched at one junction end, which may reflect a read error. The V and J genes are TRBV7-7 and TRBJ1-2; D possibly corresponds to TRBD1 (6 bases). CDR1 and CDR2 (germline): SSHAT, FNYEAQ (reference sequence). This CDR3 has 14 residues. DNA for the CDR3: TGTGCTAGCAGCAAAGACAGGTCCAACTATGGCTACACCTTC. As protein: CASSKDRSNYGYTF.

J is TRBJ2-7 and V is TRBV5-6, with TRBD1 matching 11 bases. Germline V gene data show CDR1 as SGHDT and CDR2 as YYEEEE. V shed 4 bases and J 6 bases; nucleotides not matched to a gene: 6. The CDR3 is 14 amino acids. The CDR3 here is CASSPGTGGAEQYF. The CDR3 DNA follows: TGTGCCAGCAGCCCAGGGACAGGGGGAGCCGAGCAGTACTTC.

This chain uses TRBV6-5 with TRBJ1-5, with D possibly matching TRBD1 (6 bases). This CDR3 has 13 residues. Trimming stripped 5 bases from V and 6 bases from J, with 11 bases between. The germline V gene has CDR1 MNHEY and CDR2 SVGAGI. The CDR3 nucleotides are TGTGCCAGCAGTCACAGGGATTCTCAGCCCCAGCATTTT. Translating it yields CASSHRDSQPQHF.

The chain's CDR3 is CASSIPGPYNEQFF. The CDR3, as DNA: TGTGCCAGTAGTATCCCAGGGCCCTACAATGAGCAGTTCTTC. This chain links TRBV19 with TRBJ2-1, with D maybe TRBD1 (5 bases). V lost 3 bases, J lost 2 bases, and 8 bases lay in between. The CDR3 consists of 14 residues. Germline V gene lookup returns CDR1 LNHDA and CDR2 SQIVND (reference sequence).

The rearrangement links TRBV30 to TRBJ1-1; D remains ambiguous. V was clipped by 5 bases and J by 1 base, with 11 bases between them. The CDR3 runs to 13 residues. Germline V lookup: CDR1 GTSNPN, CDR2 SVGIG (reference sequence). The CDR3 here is CAWLEEGNTEAFF. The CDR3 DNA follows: TGTGCCTGGCTGGAGGAGGGGAACACTGAAGCTTTCTTT.

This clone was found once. The CDR3 region is CASSVWDRPTYGYTF. The CDR3, as DNA: TGTGCCAGCAGCGTATGGGACAGGCCAACGTATGGCTACACCTTC. The rearrangement links TRBV5-4 to TRBJ1-2, with 8 bases matching TRBD1. Germline V gene sequence: CDR1 SGHNT, CDR2 YYREEE (reference sequence). Unmatched junction bases numbered 10, after V lost 4 bases and J lost 5 bases. The CDR3 runs 15 residues.

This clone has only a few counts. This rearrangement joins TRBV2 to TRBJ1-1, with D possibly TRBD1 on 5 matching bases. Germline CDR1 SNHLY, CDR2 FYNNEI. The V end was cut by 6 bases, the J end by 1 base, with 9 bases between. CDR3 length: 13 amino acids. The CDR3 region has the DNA TGTGCCAGCAGGGAGACAGAGAACACTGAAGCTTTCTTT. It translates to CASRETENTEAFF.

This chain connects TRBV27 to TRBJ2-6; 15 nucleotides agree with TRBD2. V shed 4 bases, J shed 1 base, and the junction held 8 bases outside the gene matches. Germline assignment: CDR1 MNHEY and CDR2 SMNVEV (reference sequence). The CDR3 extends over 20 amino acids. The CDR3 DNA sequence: TGTGCCAGCAGTTCCCCGGGACTAGCGGGAGGAGCTTCTGGGGCCAACGTCCTGACTTTC. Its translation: CASSSPGLAGGASGANVLTF. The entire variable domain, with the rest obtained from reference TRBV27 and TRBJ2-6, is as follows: EAQVTQNPRYLITVTGKKLTVTCSQNMNHEYMSWYRQDPGLGLRQIYYSMNVEVTDKGDVPEGYKVSRKEKRNFPLILESPSPNQTSLYFCASSSPGLAGGASGANVLTFGAGSRLTVL.

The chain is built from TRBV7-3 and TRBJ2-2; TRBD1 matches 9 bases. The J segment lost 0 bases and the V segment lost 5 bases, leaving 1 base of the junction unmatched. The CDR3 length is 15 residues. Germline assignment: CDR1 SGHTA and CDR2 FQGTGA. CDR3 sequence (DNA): TGTGCCAGCAGCAGGGACAGGGCGAACACCGGGGAGCTGTTTTTT. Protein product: CASSRDRANTGELFF.

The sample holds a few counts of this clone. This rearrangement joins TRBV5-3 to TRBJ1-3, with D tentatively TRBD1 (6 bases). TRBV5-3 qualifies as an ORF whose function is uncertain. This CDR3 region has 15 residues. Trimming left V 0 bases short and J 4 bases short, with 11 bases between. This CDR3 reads CARSLDRDRGNTIYF. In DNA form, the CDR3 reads TGTGCCAGAAGCTTGGATAGAGACAGGGGAAACACCATATATTTT.

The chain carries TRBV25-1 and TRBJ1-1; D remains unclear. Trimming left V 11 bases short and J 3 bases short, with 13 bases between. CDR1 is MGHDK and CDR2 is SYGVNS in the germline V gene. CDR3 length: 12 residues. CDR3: CAVRTGDTEAFF. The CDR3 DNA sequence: TGTGCCGTTAGGACGGGAGACACTGAAGCTTTCTTT.

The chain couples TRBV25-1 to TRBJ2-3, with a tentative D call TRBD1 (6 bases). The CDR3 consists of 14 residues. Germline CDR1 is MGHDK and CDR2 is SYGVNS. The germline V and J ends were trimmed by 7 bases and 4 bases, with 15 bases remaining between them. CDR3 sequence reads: CASNRVGMSDTQYF. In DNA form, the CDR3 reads TGTGCCAGCAACAGGGTTGGCATGTCAGATACGCAGTATTTT.

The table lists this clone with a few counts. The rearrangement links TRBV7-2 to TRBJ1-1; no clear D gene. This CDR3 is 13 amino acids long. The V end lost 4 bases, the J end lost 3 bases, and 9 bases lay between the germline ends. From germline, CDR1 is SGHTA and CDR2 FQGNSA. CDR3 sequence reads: CASSSGRDTEAFF. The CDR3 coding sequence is TGTGCCAGCAGCTCGGGGAGGGACACTGAAGCTTTCTTT. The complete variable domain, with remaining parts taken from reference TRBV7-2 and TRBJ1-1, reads GAGVSQSPSNKVTEKGKDVELRCDPISGHTALYWYRQSLGQGLEFLIYFQGNSAPDKSGLPSDRFSAERTGGSVSTLTIQRTQQEDSAVYLCASSSGRDTEAFFGQGTRLTVV.

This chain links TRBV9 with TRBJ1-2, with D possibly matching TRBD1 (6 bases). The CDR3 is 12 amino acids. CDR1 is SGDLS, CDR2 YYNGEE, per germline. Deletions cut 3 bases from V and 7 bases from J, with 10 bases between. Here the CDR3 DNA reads TGTGCCAGCAGCGCACAGGGCCTTGGCTACACCTTC. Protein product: CASSAQGLGYTF.

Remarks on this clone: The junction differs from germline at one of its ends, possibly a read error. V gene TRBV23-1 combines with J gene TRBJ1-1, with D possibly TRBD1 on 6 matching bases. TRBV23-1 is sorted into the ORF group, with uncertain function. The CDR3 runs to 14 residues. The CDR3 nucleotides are TGCGCCAGCACACACAGGGCTACGAACACTGAAGCTTCCTTT. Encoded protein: CASTHRATNTEASF.

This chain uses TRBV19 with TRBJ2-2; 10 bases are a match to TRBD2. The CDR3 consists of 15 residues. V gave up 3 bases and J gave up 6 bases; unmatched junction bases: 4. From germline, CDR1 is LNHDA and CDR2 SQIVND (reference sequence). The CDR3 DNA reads TGTGCCAGTAGTATCAGCGGGAGGGCTTCCGGGGAGCTGTTTTTT. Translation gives CASSISGRASGELFF.

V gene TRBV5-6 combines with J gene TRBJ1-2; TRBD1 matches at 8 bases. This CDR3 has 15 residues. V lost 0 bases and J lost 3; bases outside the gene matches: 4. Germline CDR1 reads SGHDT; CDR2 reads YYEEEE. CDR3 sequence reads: CASSLGYRGDYGYTF. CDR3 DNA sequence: TGTGCCAGCAGCTTGGGTTACAGGGGGGACTATGGCTACACCTTC.

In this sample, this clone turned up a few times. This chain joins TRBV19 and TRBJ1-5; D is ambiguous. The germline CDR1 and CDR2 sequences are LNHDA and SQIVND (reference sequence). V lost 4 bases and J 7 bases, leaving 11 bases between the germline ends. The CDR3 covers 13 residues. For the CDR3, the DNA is TGTGCCAGTAGTACGTCTCGGCGGCAGCCCCAGCATTTT. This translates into CASSTSRRQPQHF.

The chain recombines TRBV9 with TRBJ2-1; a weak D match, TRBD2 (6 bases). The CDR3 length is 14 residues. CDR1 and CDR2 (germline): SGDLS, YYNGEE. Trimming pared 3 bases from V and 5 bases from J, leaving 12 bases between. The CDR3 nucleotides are TGTGCCAGCAGCGGGAGGGTTGGGAACAATGAGCAGTTCTTC. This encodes CASSGRVGNNEQFF.

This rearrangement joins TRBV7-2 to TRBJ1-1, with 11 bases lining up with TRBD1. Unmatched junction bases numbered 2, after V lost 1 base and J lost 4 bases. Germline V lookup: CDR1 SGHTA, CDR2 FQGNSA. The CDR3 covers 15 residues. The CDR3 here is CASSLEGQGGTEAFF. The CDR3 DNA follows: TGTGCCAGCAGCTTAGAGGGACAGGGGGGCACTGAAGCTTTCTTT. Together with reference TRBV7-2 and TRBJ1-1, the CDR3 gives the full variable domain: GAGVSQSPSNKVTEKGKDVELRCDPISGHTALYWYRQSLGQGLEFLIYFQGNSAPDKSGLPSDRFSAERTGGSVSTLTIQRTQQEDSAVYLCASSLEGQGGTEAFFGQGTRLTVV.